Listed below are T cell receptor beta chains from one sample, sequenced in a study of shared clonotypes between healthy human individuals. The method was immunoSEQ multiplex PCR; TCRdb's version includes in-frame clones alone and lacks a portion of them. The sample gives hundreds of thousands of clones, roughly 98% of which show up once; 0.25% to 0.35% is in the top ten. Sequencing used naive CD8+ T cells sorted from blood. The receptor source for this set is a young man in good health. CDR3s include the opening cysteine and the closing phenylalanine or tryptophan. Fields, in order: D gene, clone size, J gene, V gene, CDR3 DNA, CDR3 protein. The D gene is left open where the match is weak. Where a row states a size, it is once, few, many or the class of an expanded clone; other rows omit it.

TRBD2,.,TRBJ2-7,TRBV5-6,TGTGCCAGCAGCGGGGGGACTAGCGGGAGACACGAGCAGTACTTC,CASSGGTSGRHEQYF
TRBD1,.,TRBJ1-1,TRBV29-1,TGCAGCGTTGAAGGGGGGACAGGGGCTGAATATGAAGCTTTCTTT,CSVEGGTGAEYEAFF
TRBD2,.,TRBJ2-4,TRBV10-2,TGCGCCAGCACTCCTGGGGGGGAGTGGGCCAAAAACATTCAGTACTTC,CASTPGGEWAKNIQYF
.,.,TRBJ1-5,TRBV7-9,TGTGCCAGCAGTTCCCGGGACAGCAATCAGCCCCAGCATTTT,CASSSRDSNQPQHF
TRBD1,once,TRBJ1-5,TRBV27,TGTGCCAGCAGTTTAGGACAGGGAGATCAGCCCCAGCATTTT,CASSLGQGDQPQHF
.,.,TRBJ1-1,TRBV18,TGTGCCAGCTCACCCACACGGGGGGTCGCGAACACTGAAGCTTTCTTT,CASSPTRGVANTEAFF
.,.,TRBJ1-5,TRBV7-9,TGTGCCAGCAGCCAGGGGACGCCAAGTGCTCAGCCCCAGCATTTT,CASSQGTPSAQPQHF
TRBD2,once,TRBJ2-3,TRBV10-1,TGCGCCAGCAGTGGGACTAGCGGGAGAGGGCGGACAGATACGCAGTATTTT,CASSGTSGRGRTDTQYF
.,.,TRBJ2-7,TRBV20-1,TGCAGTGCTAGAGATTCGTACGAGCAGTACTTC,CSARDSYEQYF
TRBD1,.,TRBJ2-2,TRBV19,TGTGCCAGTAGTATCGGACAGGGGAACACCGGGGAGCTGTTTTTT,CASSIGQGNTGELFF
.,.,TRBJ1-3,TRBV5-1,TGCGCCAGCAGCTTGACAGGGTCTGGAAACACCATATATTTT,CASSLTGSGNTIYF
.,.,TRBJ2-1,TRBV4-3,TGCGCCAGCAGCCAAGATAGCGGAGGGTACAATGAGCAGTTCTTC,CASSQDSGGYNEQFF
.,.,TRBJ2-7,TRBV29-1,TGCAGCGTTGTTAGCGAAAACTCCTACGAGCAGTACTTC,CSVVSENSYEQYF
TRBD2,.,TRBJ2-1,TRBV11-2,TGTGCCAGCAGCTTTCTTAGCGGGCCCTACAATGAGCAGTTCTTC,CASSFLSGPYNEQFF
TRBD2,.,TRBJ2-3,TRBV4-1,TGCGCCAGCAGCCAAGGTCTCAGCGGGAGGAGTTTCACAGATACGCAGTATTTT,CASSQGLSGRSFTDTQYF
.,.,TRBJ2-7,TRBV27,TGTGCCAGCAGTCCCGGGCTAGGCTACGAGCAGTACTTC,CASSPGLGYEQYF
TRBD2,.,TRBJ2-1,TRBV29-1,TGCAGCGTTAGTAGCGGGCCATACAATGAGCAGTTCTTC,CSVSSGPYNEQFF
.,.,TRBJ2-5,TRBV7-9,TGTGCCAGCAGCTTGCTCGGGTCCAAAGAGACCCAGTACTTC,CASSLLGSKETQYF
TRBD1,.,TRBJ1-2,TRBV4-1,TGCGCCAGCAGCCAAGATCTTTTGGGACAGGTTTATGGCTACACCTTC,CASSQDLLGQVYGYTF
.,.,TRBJ2-1,TRBV20-1,TGCAGTGCTAGAGATTCCTATGAGCAGTTCTTC,CSARDSYEQFF
TRBD1,.,TRBJ1-5,TRBV28,TGTGCCAGCAGTTCCTGGGACAGCCATAGCAATCAGCCCCAGCATTTT,CASSSWDSHSNQPQHF
.,.,TRBJ1-2,TRBV2,TGTGCCAGCAGTGATTCCCGCCTCTTAGACTATGGCTACACCTTC,CASSDSRLLDYGYTF
.,once,TRBJ2-5,TRBV14,TGTGCCAGCAGCCAAGCCGGGAGTGAGACCCAGTACTTC,CASSQAGSETQYF
TRBD2,.,TRBJ2-1,TRBV12-5,TGTGCTAGTGGTTTGTTCACTAGCGGATACGACGATGAGCAGTTCTTC,CASGLFTSGYDDEQFF
.,.,TRBJ2-1,TRBV7-9,TGTGCCAGCAGCCCCGTGGGGTACAATGAGCAGTTCTTC,CASSPVGYNEQFF
.,.,TRBJ2-3,TRBV6-5,TGTGCCAGCGGCTGGATGGGGGATACGCAGTATTTT,CASGWMGDTQYF
TRBD1,.,TRBJ2-3,TRBV6-5,TGTGCCAGCACGACGGGACAGACTAGCACAGATACGCAGTATTTT,CASTTGQTSTDTQYF
TRBD1,.,TRBJ1-2,TRBV6-6,TGTGCCAGCAGTTACCAGGGACAGAACTATGGCTACACCTTC,CASSYQGQNYGYTF
TRBD2,.,TRBJ2-2,TRBV4-2,TGTGCCAGCAGCCAAGATCGCGGGGGCACCGGGGAGCTGTTTTTT,CASSQDRGGTGELFF
TRBD2,.,TRBJ2-1,TRBV27,TGTGCCAGCAGCCCCCCGGGACTAGCGGGAGGGTCCTACAATGAGCAGTTCTTC,CASSPPGLAGGSYNEQFF
TRBD1,.,TRBJ2-1,TRBV9,TGTGCCAGCAGCGTGTATCGACAGGGGAATCCGATTAGCTACAATGAGCAGTTCTTC,CASSVYRQGNPISYNEQFF
TRBD1,once,TRBJ2-7,TRBV29-1,TGCAGCGTTGATCGGGGACAGGGTATATCCTACGAGCAGTACTTC,CSVDRGQGISYEQYF
TRBD1,.,TRBJ1-2,TRBV4-3,TGCGCCAGCAGCCAAGTAGCGGGGAGGGGGCCTGGCTACACCTTC,CASSQVAGRGPGYTF
TRBD1,.,TRBJ1-2,TRBV29-1,TGCAGCGTTGAGGACAGGGGCTATGGCTACACCTTC,CSVEDRGYGYTF
.,.,TRBJ2-2,TRBV12-5,TGTGCTAGTTCTATTACCGGGGAGCTGTTTTTT,CASSITGELFF
.,.,TRBJ2-3,TRBV9,TGTGCCAGTGGAGATACGCAGTATTTT,CASGDTQYF
.,few,TRBJ1-5,TRBV18,TGTGCCAGCTCACCCGACAGACAGCCCCAGCATTTT,CASSPDRQPQHF
.,few,TRBJ1-3,TRBV7-9,TGTGCCAGCAGCCAATCCCGGGACGGACGAAACACCATATATTTT,CASSQSRDGRNTIYF
TRBD1,.,TRBJ1-2,TRBV27,TGTGCCAGCACACCGGGACAGGGGGGCTATGGCTACACCTTC,CASTPGQGGYGYTF
.,once,TRBJ2-6,TRBV7-4,TGTGCCAGCAGCCTCCATACCAGCTCACAAAGTCGGGCCAACGTCCTGACTTTC,CASSLHTSSQSRANVLTF
.,.,TRBJ1-2,TRBV11-2,TGTGCCAGCAGCTTAGTATCGGGCTCCAGTCCCTATGGCTACACCTTC,CASSLVSGSSPYGYTF
.,.,TRBJ1-3,TRBV18,TGTGCCAGCTCACCACCGGTTCCGGGCCTGGGAAACACCATATATTTT,CASSPPVPGLGNTIYF
.,.,TRBJ1-1,TRBV9,TGTGCCAGCAGCGCGGGCGATCCGAACACTGAAGCTTTCTTT,CASSAGDPNTEAFF
TRBD1,few,TRBJ2-7,TRBV7-9,TGTGCCAGCAGCTCAAACAGGGGGAATCGAGGCTACGAGCAGTACTTC,CASSSNRGNRGYEQYF
.,.,TRBJ2-6,TRBV4-1,TGCGCCAGCAGCGGGCAGTCGGGGGCCAACGTCCTGACTTTC,CASSGQSGANVLTF
.,.,TRBJ2-7,TRBV29-1,TGCAGCGTTGCGGGACACTTATTGGGATACGAGCAGTACTTC,CSVAGHLLGYEQYF
TRBD2,.,TRBJ2-7,TRBV6-1,TGTGCCAGCTTACTAGCGGGAGGGGGCTACGAGCAGTACTTC,CASLLAGGGYEQYF
.,.,TRBJ2-7,TRBV7-2,TGTGCCAGCAGACCTTCCCTCGGGGTCTACGAGCAGTACTTC,CASRPSLGVYEQYF
TRBD2,.,TRBJ2-7,TRBV10-1,TGCGCCAGCAGTCCTAGCGGGAGTCTGGACGAGCAGTACTTC,CASSPSGSLDEQYF
.,.,TRBJ1-2,TRBV28,TGTGCCAGCAGTTTTGGATCGGAGCATGGCTACACCTTC,CASSFGSEHGYTF
TRBD2,.,TRBJ2-3,TRBV7-9,TGTGCCAGCAGCTTATCGACTAGCGGGGAAACAGATACGCAGTATTTT,CASSLSTSGETDTQYF
.,.,TRBJ1-5,TRBV28,TGTGCCAGCGGTATGACAGTTGATAGCAATCAGCCCCAGCATTTT,CASGMTVDSNQPQHF
TRBD1,.,TRBJ1-5,TRBV5-1,TGCGCCAGCAGCCCGACAGGGCATCAGCCCCAGCATTTT,CASSPTGHQPQHF